Detailed here is one TCR beta chain. What it binds is not known. TCRdb's copy holds only in-frame clones and misses some; the assay was immunoSEQ multiplex PCR. The sample records around 180,000 clones, around 87% being singletons. The data were taken from a study of T cell responses to AZD1222 COVID-19 vaccine. General study results and limits: Donors skewed white British and female; clonal diversity was possibly underestimated.

There are 15 residues in the CDR3. V lost 6 bases, J lost 0 bases, and 11 bases lay in between. Germline-derived CDR1 and CDR2 are MDHEN and SYDVKM. This chain uses TRBV28 with TRBJ1-4, with D possibly being TRBD1 (5 bases). The source material was peripheral blood, sampled on day 0 of AZD1222 vaccination. The receptor's source is an adult in good health. CDR3 loop: CASRGGLATNEKLFF. CDR3 nucleotides: TGTGCCAGCAGGGGGGGTTTGGCAACTAATGAAAAACTGTTTTTT.